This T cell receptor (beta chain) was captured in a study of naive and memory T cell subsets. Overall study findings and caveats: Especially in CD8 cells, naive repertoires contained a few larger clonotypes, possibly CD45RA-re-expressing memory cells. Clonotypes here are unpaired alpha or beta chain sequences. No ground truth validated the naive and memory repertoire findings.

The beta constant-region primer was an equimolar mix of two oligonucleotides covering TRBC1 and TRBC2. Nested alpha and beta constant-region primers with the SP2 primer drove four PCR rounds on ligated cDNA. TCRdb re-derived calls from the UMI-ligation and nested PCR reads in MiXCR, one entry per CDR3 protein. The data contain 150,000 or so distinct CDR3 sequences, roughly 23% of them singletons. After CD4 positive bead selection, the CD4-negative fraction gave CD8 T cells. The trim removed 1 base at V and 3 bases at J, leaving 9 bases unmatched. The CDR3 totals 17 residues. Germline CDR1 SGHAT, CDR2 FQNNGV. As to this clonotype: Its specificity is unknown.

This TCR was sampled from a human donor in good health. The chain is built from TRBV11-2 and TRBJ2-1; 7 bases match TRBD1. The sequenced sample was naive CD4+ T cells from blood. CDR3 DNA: TGTGCCAGCAGCTTAGTCGGGCCGGGACAGATCTACAATGAGCAGTTCTTC. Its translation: CASSLVGPGQIYNEQFF.